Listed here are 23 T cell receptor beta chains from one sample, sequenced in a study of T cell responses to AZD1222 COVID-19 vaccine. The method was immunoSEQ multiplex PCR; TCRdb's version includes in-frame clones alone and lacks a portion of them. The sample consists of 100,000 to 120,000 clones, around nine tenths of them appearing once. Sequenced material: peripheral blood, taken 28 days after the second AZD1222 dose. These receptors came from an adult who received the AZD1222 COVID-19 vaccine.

CDR3 nucleotides: TGTGCCAGCAGTTTATTAGCGGGGCGGAGAGATACGCAGTATTTT. It codes for CASSLLAGRRDTQYF. J is TRBJ2-3 and V is TRBV27, with 8 bases aligning to TRBD2. Trimming removed 1 base from V and 5 bases from J; junction bases left unmatched: 5. CDR1 and CDR2 from the germline V gene are MNHEY and SMNVEV (reference sequence). The CDR3 runs 15 residues.

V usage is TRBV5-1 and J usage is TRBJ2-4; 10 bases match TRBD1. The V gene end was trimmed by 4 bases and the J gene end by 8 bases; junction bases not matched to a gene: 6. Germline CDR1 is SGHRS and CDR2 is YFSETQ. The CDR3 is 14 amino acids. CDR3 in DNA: TGCGCCAGCAGCGAGACAGGGGGCCTGGACATTCAGTACTTC. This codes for CASSETGGLDIQYF.

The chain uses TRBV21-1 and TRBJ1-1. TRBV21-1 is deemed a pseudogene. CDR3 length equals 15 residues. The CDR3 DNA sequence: TGTGCCAGCAGCAAATCAAACGATGTGAACACTGAAGCTTTCTTT. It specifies CASSKSNDVNTEAFF.

The CDR3 loop reads CASSYSRDTQYF. DNA of the CDR3: TGTGCCAGCAGTTACTCTCGTGATACGCAGTATTTT. The chain recombines TRBV6-5 with TRBJ2-3; D unresolved. The CDR3 has 12 residues. V lost 0 bases and J 6 bases, leaving 4 bases between the germline ends. CDR1 is MNHEY and CDR2 is SVGAGI in the germline V gene.

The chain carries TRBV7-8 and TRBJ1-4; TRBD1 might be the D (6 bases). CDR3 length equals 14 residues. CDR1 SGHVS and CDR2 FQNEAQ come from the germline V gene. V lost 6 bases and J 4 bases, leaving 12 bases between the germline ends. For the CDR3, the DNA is TGTGCCAGCAGGTCAGGGGTTGATAATGAAAAACTGTTTTTT. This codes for CASRSGVDNEKLFF.

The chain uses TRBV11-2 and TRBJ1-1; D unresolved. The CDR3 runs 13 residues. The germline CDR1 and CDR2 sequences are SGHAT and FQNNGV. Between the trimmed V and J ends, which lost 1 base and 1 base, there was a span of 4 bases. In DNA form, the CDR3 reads TGTGCCAGCAGCTTAGGAAGGAACACTGAAGCTTTCTTT. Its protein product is CASSLGRNTEAFF.

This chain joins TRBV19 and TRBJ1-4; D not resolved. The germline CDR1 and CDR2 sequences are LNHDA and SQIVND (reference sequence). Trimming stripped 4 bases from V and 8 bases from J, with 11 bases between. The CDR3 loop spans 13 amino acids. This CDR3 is CASSRSPREKLFF. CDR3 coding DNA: TGTGCCAGTAGTAGATCCCCAAGGGAAAAACTGTTTTTT.

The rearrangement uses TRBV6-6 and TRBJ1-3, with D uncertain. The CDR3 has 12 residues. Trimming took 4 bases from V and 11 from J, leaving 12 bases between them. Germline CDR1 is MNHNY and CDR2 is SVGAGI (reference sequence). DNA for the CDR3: TGTGCCAGCAGTTCCTACCCCAGCTCCATATATTTT. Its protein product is CASSSYPSSIYF.

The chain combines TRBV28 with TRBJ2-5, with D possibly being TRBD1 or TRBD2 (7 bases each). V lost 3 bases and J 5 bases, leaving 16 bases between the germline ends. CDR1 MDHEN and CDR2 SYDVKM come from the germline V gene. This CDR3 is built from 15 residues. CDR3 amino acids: CASSLAGQGGETQYF. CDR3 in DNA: TGTGCCAGCAGTTTGGCGGGTCAGGGGGGGGAGACCCAGTACTTC. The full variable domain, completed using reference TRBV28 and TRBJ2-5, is DVKVTQSSRYLVKRTGEKVFLECVQDMDHENMFWYRQDPGLGLRLIYFSYDVKMKEKGDIPEGYSVSREKKERFSLILESASTNQTSMYLCASSLAGQGGETQYFGPGTRLLVL.

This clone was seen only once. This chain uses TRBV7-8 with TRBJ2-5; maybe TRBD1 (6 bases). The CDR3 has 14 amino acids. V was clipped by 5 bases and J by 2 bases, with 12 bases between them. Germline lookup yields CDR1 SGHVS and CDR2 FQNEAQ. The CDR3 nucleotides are TGTGCCAGCAGCCATTTAGGACAGCAAGAGACCCAGTACTTC. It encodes CASSHLGQQETQYF.

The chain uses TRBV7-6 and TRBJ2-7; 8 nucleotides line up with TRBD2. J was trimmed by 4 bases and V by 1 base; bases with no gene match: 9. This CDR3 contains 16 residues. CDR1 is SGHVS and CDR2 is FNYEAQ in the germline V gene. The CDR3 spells CASSLEKTSVPYEQYF. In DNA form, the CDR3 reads TGTGCCAGCAGCTTAGAGAAGACTAGCGTACCTTACGAGCAGTACTTC.

The CDR3 loop reads CSASPIAGYTDTQYF. The CDR3 DNA reads TGCAGTGCTAGTCCTATAGCGGGGTACACAGATACGCAGTATTTT. J is TRBJ2-3 and V is TRBV20-1; TRBD2 matches 8 bases. The germline CDR1 and CDR2 sequences are DFQATT and SNEGSKA (reference sequence). The CDR3 is 15 residues long. Trimming took 3 bases from V and 2 from J; bases not matched to a gene: 7.

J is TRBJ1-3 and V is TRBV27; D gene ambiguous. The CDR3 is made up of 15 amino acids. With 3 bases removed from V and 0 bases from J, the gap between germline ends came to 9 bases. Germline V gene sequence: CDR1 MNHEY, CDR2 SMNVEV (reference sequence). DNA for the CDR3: TGTGCCAGCAGTTTGACGGCCGACTCTGGAAACACCATATATTTT. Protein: CASSLTADSGNTIYF.

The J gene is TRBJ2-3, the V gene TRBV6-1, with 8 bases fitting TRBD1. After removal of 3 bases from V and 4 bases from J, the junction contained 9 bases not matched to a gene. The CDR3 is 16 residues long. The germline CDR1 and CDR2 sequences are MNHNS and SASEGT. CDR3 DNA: TGTGCCAGCAGTGATCGACAGGGGTCCAACGCAGATACGCAGTATTTT. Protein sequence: CASSDRQGSNADTQYF.

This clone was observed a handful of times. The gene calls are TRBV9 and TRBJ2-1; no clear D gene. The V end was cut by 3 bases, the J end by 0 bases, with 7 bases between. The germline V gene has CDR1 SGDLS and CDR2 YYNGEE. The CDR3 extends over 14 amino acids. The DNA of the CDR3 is TGTGCCAGCAGCGGGGCGAACTCCTACAATGAGCAGTTCTTC. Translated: CASSGANSYNEQFF.

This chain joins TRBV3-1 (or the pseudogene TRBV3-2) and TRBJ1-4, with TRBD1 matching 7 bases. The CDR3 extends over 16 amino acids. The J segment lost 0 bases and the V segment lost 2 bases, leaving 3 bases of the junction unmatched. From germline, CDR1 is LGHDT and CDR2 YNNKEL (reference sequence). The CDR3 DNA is TGTGCCAGCAGCCAACACAGGGGTGCAACTAATGAAAAACTGTTTTTT. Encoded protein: CASSQHRGATNEKLFF.

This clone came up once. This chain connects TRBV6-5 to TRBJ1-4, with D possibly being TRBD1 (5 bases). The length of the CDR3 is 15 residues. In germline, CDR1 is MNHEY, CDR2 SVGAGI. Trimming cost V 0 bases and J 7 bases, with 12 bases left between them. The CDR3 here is CASSYSPGDGEKLFF. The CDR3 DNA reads TGTGCCAGCAGTTACTCGCCGGGGGACGGTGAAAAACTGTTTTTT.

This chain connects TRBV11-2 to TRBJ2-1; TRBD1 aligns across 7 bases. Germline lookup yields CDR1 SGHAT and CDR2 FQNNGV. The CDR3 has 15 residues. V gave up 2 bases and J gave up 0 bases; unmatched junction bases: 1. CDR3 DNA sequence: TGTGCCAGCAGCTTAACAGGGGACTCCTACAATGAGCAGTTCTTC. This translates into CASSLTGDSYNEQFF.

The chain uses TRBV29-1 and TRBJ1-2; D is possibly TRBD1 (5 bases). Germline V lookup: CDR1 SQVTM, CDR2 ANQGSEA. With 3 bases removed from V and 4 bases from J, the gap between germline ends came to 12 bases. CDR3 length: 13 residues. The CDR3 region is CSVEETDLYGYTF. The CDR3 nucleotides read TGCAGCGTTGAGGAGACAGATCTCTATGGCTACACCTTC. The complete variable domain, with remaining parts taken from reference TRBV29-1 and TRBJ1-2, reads SAVISQKPSRDICQRGTSLTIQCQVDSQVTMMFWYRQQPGQSLTLIATANQGSEATYESGFVIDKFPISRPNLTFSTLTVSNMSPEDSSIYLCSVEETDLYGYTFGSGTRLTVV.

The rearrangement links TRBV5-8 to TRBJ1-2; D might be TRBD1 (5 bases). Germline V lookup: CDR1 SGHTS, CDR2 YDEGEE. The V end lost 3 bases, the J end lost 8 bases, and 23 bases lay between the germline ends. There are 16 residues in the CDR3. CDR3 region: CASSSTPGTPEGGYTF. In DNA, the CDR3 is TGTGCCAGCAGCTCCACGCCCGGGACCCCCGAAGGCGGCTACACCTTC.

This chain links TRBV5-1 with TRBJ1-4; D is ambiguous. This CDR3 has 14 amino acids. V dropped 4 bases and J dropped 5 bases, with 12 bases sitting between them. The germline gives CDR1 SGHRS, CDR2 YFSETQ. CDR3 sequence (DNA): TGCGCCAGCAGCCCCGGCAGGACGAATGAAAAACTGTTTTTT. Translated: CASSPGRTNEKLFF.

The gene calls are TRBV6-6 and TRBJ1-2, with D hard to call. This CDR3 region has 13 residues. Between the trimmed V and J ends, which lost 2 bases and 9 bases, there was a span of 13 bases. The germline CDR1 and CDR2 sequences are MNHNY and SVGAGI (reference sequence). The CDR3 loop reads CASSYTDPSSYTF. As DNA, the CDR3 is TGTGCCAGCAGTTACACGGACCCCTCAAGCTACACCTTC.

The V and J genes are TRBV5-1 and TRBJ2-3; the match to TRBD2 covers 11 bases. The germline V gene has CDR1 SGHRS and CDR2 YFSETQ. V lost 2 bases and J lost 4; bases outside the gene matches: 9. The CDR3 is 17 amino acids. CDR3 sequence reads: CASSFGIAGGLPDTQYF. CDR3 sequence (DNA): TGCGCCAGCAGCTTCGGGATAGCGGGGGGGTTGCCAGATACGCAGTATTTT.